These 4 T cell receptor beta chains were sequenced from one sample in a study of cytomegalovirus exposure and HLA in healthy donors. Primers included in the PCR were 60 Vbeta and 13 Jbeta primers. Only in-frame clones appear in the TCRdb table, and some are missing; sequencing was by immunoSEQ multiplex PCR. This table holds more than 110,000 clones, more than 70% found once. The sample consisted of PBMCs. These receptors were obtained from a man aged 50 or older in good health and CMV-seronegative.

CDR3 in DNA: TGCGCCAGCAGTCACCCAGGAGGCCGATTAGATACGCAGTATTTT. Amino acid sequence: CASSHPGGRLDTQYF. The chain couples TRBV10-1 to TRBJ2-3; maybe TRBD2 (5 bases). The germline CDR1 and CDR2 sequences are WNHNN and SYGVQD (reference sequence). There are 15 residues in the CDR3. Trimming left V 5 bases short and J 5 bases short, with 17 bases between.

In nucleotides, the CDR3 is TGTGCCAGCCGTGGGGGCTCGAGGAATCAGCCCCAGCATTTT. Translation gives CASRGGSRNQPQHF. This chain joins TRBV19 and TRBJ1-5; tentative D call: TRBD1 (6 bases). The length of the CDR3 is 14 residues. Germline CDR1 reads LNHDA; CDR2 reads SQIVND (reference sequence). The V end lost 9 bases, the J end lost 4 bases, and 16 bases lay between the germline ends.

In DNA, the CDR3 is TGTGCCAGCAGCGGACTAGCGGGAGATGAGCAGTACTTC. This sequence encodes CASSGLAGDEQYF. This chain links TRBV2 with TRBJ2-7; 13 nucleotides match TRBD2. Looked up from germline, CDR1 is SNHLY and CDR2 is FYNNEI. V lost 6 bases to trimming and J lost 7 bases; unmatched junction nucleotides: 3. The length of the CDR3 is 13 residues.

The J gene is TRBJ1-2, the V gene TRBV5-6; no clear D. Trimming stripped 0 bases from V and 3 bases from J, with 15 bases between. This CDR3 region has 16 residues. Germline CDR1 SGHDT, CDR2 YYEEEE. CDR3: CASSLDPRIRDYGYTF. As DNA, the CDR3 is TGTGCCAGCAGCTTGGATCCAAGGATTCGGGACTATGGCTACACCTTC.